The clone carrying this T cell receptor beta chain has only a few counts. As yet, its antigen is unknown. This entry belongs to a study of shared clonotypes between healthy human individuals. The wider study: Contributing individuals were a couple of females and a few males aged 18 to 49.

General observations from the study: Shared clonotypes: about 5.3% naive CD4, under 4% naive CD8, about 2.5% memory CD4, 0.35% to 0.5% memory CD8.

Germline V gives CDR1 SNHLY, CDR2 FYNNEI. The CDR3 covers 15 residues. Trimming removed 0 bases from V and 0 bases from J, with 7 bases in between. Replicate PCRs from sorted subsets contained roughly 200 ng DNA, which is around 29,000 T cell genomes. Sequenced by immunoSEQ multiplex PCR; TCRdb stores in-frame clones only, minus some. The repertoire holds a few hundred thousand clones, with about 65% as singletons. The receptor was isolated from a man aged 25 to 40 in good health. The J gene is TRBJ2-3, the V gene TRBV2; D remains unclear. Sequenced: memory CD4+ T cells sorted from blood. Subset meaning: CD45RA-negative fraction. The CDR3, as DNA: TGTGCCAGCAGTGAAGCTGGTTTTAGCACAGATACGCAGTATTTT. This encodes CASSEAGFSTDTQYF. The variable domain in full, with the rest retrieved from reference TRBV2 and TRBJ2-3, is EPEVTQTPSHQVTQMGQEVILRCVPISNHLYFYWYRQILGQKVEFLVSFYNNEISEKSEIFDDQFSVERPDGSNFTLKIRSTKLEDSAMYFCASSEAGFSTDTQYFGPGTRLTVL.